Sequencing of this T cell receptor beta chain was carried out in a study of T cell therapy after organ transplantation (dated by TCRdb to about 2019). General notes on the study: Autologous CMV-specific T cells, expanded in vitro for roughly 14 days with a peptide pool of 30 HLA class I and II CMV epitopes, were used as therapy products. Patients were given up to 6 doses of T cells at 2-week intervals and were followed for roughly 30 weeks after finishing therapy. Of the roughly 10 patients, eight were classified as clinical responders and two were classified as nonresponders. Patients received a median of 1.92 x 10^8 CMV-specific T cells across 2 to 6 intravenous infusions. This study was a follow-up analysis of the TRBV repertoire from an open-label phase I trial that tested autologous CMV-specific adoptive T cell therapy in people who had received solid-organ transplants. Pretherapy peripheral blood samples were collected before commencement of T cell therapy. Long-term post-therapy samples were available for only 8 of the 10 patients.

Broad study findings and their caveats: Before therapy, nonresponders had marked clonal expansions, and after therapy the repertoires of nonresponders changed only minimally. Assessment of confounders such as concurrent antirejection and antiviral medications was prevented by the small cohort. Reconstitution after therapy appeared to include not only transferred clonotypes but also endogenous clonotypes that had not been detected in the therapy products. Fold change in CD8 clonality after therapy inversely correlated with pretherapy clonality, suggesting less biased repertoires were more receptive to remodeling. Reduced sample coverage from poor CD8+ T cell yield may be reflected in the few expansions detected in nonresponders.

TRB CDR3 regions were amplified from genomic DNA with the immunoSEQ two-step, bias-controlled multiplex PCR assay. An Illumina NextSeq 500 was used to sequence the CDR3 libraries. Regarding the original processing steps: Initial alignment and bioinformatics, including bias normalization against synthetic CDR3 analogs, were performed with the immunoSEQ Analyzer platform. Annotation of V, D and J genes was based on the definitions in the IMGT database. For further TRBV analyses, VDJtools version 1.1.10 and the R package tcR version 2.2.1.11 were used with default settings. GLIPH analysis was performed with version 1.0 using default settings. For CDR3 sequences with at least 5 reads, significant changes in clonotype frequency were assessed with a 2-sided binomial test and Benjamini-Hochberg correction (alpha = 0.01). What TCRdb holds here is the immuneACCESS table cut down to in-frame rearrangements. Part of the clones is not present; checked against another copy, under half of the missing clones reflect an unresolved V gene, and the others are unexplained. That table supplies the V and J calls and clone size; D and trimming were determined from the DNA. This sample lists 51,000 or so clones; around 93% were detected once. Of the sample, around 3.1% is held by the ten largest clones.

The CDR3 numbers 14 residues from cysteine through phenylalanine. Just the 42-base CDR3 DNA is kept, in frame starting at base 1. The germline V gene specifies LGHNA as CDR1 and YSLEER as CDR2. V is cut by 1 base and J by 3 bases, and the space between the germline ends is 9 bases. As for this clone: It lacks a known antigen. The record has no base qualities; no much larger clone is one base away.

This sample's time point label indicates: before start of T cell therapy. The patients had received solid-organ transplants and had cytomegalovirus that was drug-resistant/recurrent. Around 10 people from the trial were chosen for repertoire analysis because post-therapy peripheral blood mononuclear cells were available from them. Viable CD3+CD8+CD4- lymphocytes were sorted from PBMCs on a BD FACSAria III. The Qiagen DNeasy Kit was used to extract genomic DNA from the sorted cells. The sequence derives from a human patient who had received a solid organ transplant and had CMV disease. Sequenced material: CD8+ T cells from blood, taken before autologous CMV-specific T cell therapy. This chain is built from TRBV4-3 and TRBJ1-1; a tentative D call is TRBD1 (5 bases match). The CDR3 protein sequence reads: CASSQARGDTEAFF. The nucleotide sequence reads as follows: TGCGCCAGCAGCCAAGCGCGAGGGGACACTGAAGCTTTCTTT.